This T cell receptor (beta chain) was recovered during a study of T cells after yellow fever vaccination. Overall study: It was SMART-Seq v4 Ultra Low Input that prepared the fractions with low cell numbers.

The study made its TCR cDNA through 5'RACE template switching. That step introduced a universal primer site along with UMIs. One entry per CDR3 protein, called by TCRdb with MiXCR from the 5' RACE reads. The table has approximately 160,000 distinct CDR3 sequences, around 8.5% seen once. V was cut by 5 bases and J by 1 base, with 12 bases left in between. The germline gives CDR1 SEHNR, CDR2 FQNEAQ (reference sequence). This CDR3 is built from 15 residues. There are a few counts of this clonotype. The sample here was CD8+ T cells sorted from PBMCs, taken 45 days after the yellow fever booster vaccination. The chain joins TRBV7-9 to TRBJ2-4; the D call may be TRBD1 or TRBD2 (5 bases each). The TCR originated in a man aged 18-30 years who received the YFV17D yellow fever vaccine. CDR3 sequence (DNA): TGTGCCAGCAGCACCCGAGGGGAGGCCAAAAACATTCAGTACTTC. It is translated as CASSTRGEAKNIQYF.